This TCR beta chain was retrieved from a study of T cell responses to AZD1222 COVID-19 vaccine. CDR3 length equals 14 residues. The ends lost 4 bases at V and 9 bases at J; junction bases unmatched: 4. Germline assignment: CDR1 LNHDA and CDR2 SQIVND (reference sequence). Only in-frame clones appear in the TCRdb table, and some are missing; sequencing was by immunoSEQ multiplex PCR. The repertoire has about 140,000 clones, approximately 90% of them found once; the top ten carry 1% to 1.5%. Both about-4-week and about-12-week second-dose recipients were combined. The receptor's source is an adult who received the AZD1222 COVID-19 vaccine. The sample in question was peripheral blood, obtained 28 days after the second AZD1222 dose. This sequence joins TRBV19 and TRBJ2-1; TRBD2 aligns across 12 bases. The CDR3 DNA sequence: TGTGCCAGTAGTACTCTAGCGGGAGGGGCTGAGCAGTTCTTC. Protein product: CASSTLAGGAEQFF.